This entry features one T cell receptor (beta chain) sequence. The antigen is unknown. The data were taken from a study of CD8 T cells in Susac syndrome. Study-level results: Clonal expansion was missing from Susac syndrome CD4+ T cell repertoires.

The RNA, about 0.45 to 1 ug, was put through reverse transcription using random hexamers. TCRdb redid the calling of the immunoSEQ multiplex PCR reads with MiXCR, one entry per CDR3 protein. The data contain about 94,000 distinct CDR3 sequences, just under 95% of them singletons. Germline V gene sequence: CDR1 SGDLS, CDR2 YYNGEE. Trimming at V came to 4 bases and at J to 5 bases, leaving 10 bases not matched to a gene. The CDR3 length is 18 residues. Sequencing was performed on CD4+ T cells from PBMCs. This TCR was sampled from a human donor with Susac syndrome. The gene calls are TRBV9 and TRBJ2-2; 14 bases are a match to TRBD2. This chain's CDR3 is CASSPDRLAGGETGELFF. The CDR3, as DNA: TGTGCCAGCAGCCCGGACCGACTAGCGGGGGGGGAGACCGGGGAGCTGTTTTTT.